This T cell receptor beta chain was identified in a study of response to subunit inactivated influenza vaccine (dated by TCRdb to 2016 to 2019). As for the study more broadly: To follow how T cells responded to a trivalent subunit inactivated influenza vaccine, the researchers relied on deep quantitative profiling of the T cell receptor repertoire. The full study reports these points: It was suggested by the authors that each seasonal influenza vaccination may recruit only a limited number of new T cells.

In the germline V gene (reference sequence), CDR1 corresponds to DFQATT and CDR2 to SNEGSKA. V is pared back by 5 bases and J by 1 base, with 13 bases lying between the germline termini. From the cysteine through the phenylalanine, the CDR3 covers 14 amino acids. Just the 42-base CDR3 DNA is kept, in frame starting at base 1. This clonotype was recorded many times. Its antigen is currently not known. Per-base qualities were not stored, and no clone one base away is much larger. Libraries were made using RT-PCR. This sample was sequenced with an Illumina HiSeq 2500. The raw public data were reprocessed by TCRdb itself: fastp quality trimming at Q25, MiXCR clonotype calling, in-frame beta chains only. One record per CDR3 amino acid sequence lists the most common genes and DNA. For this sample there are 400,000 to 650,000 distinct CDR3 sequences; approximately 7.2% appear just once. 10% to 15% of the sample goes to the ten largest clones.

This TCR was sampled from a man between 50 and 70 years old who received an inactivated influenza vaccine. Donor details come from another sample of the same person, matched by shared clones. Source: PBMCs from blood, taken less than 30 months after vaccination. The sequence joins TRBV20-1 to TRBJ2-3; too little of a D gene remains to name it. The CDR3 region has the sequence CSASPAEGTDTQYF. The DNA sequence follows: TGCAGTGCTTCTCCAGCCGAGGGCACAGATACGCAGTATTTT.